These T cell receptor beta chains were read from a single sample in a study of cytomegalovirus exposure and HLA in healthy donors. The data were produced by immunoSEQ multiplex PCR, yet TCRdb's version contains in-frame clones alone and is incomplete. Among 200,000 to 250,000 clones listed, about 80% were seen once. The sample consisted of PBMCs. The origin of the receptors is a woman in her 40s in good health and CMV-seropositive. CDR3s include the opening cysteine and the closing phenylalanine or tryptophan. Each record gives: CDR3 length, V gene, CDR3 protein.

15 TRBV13 CASSFGFSGANVLTF
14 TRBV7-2 CASSLAGTGNIQYF
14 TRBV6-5 CATKRGGRGYEQYF
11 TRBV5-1 CASLGLAEQFF
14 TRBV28 CASTLIGTAYEQYF
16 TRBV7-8 CASSLSRGGGLNEQFF
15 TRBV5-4 CASSLLVERTDTQYF
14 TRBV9 CASSRRSGGDEQYF
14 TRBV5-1 CASRAQQGPGEQYF
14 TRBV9 CASSLGQGDYEQYF
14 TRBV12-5 CASGLAQGNQPQHF
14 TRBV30 CAWSQGTVNQPQHF
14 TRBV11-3 CASSRGLAGNIQYF
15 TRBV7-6 CASSPRGSGANVLTF
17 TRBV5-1 CASSSGQEAFLNTEAFF
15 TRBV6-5 CASSYSGGLQETQYF
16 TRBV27 CASSPQRYGSTYEQYF
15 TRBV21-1 CASSDTGQFTYEQYF
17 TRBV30 CAWSRKAPWTGGNEQYF
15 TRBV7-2 CASSLVQGLAYEQYF
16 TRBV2 CASSEARGATGNTIYF
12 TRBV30 CAHNREGYEQYF
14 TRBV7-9 CASSLGQGSTEAFF
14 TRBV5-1 CASSVATGEYEQYF
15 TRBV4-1 CASSPLAQSSYEQYF